This paragraph reports one TCR beta chain. This sample is drawn from a study of T cells after yellow fever vaccination. The CDR3 contains 15 residues. The V segment lost 8 bases and the J segment 6 bases; nucleotides outside the gene matches: 13. The germline CDR1 and CDR2 sequences are SEHNR and FQNEAQ (reference sequence). TCRdb called the 5' RACE reads again in MiXCR, with one record for every CDR3 protein. The data show 400,000 to 450,000 distinct CDR3 sequences, with roughly a sixth seen just once and 15% to 20% held by the top ten. The sequencing here drew on PBMCs, taken before the yellow fever booster vaccination. The receptor was isolated from a man aged 18 to 30 who received the YFV17D yellow fever vaccine. The rearrangement uses TRBV7-9 and TRBJ2-3; 8 positions match TRBD2. The CDR3 DNA reads as TGTGCCAGCTCATTATCGGGGGGGCTATCCGATACGCAGTATTTT. Translation: CASSLSGGLSDTQYF. The full variable domain, rest sourced from reference TRBV7-9 and TRBJ2-3, is DTGVSQNPRHKITKRGQNVTFRCDPISEHNRLYWYRQTLGQGPEFLTYFQNEAQLEKSRLLSDRFSAERPKGSFSTLEIQRTEQGDSAMYLCASSLSGGLSDTQYFGPGTRLTVL.